The sequence of this T cell receptor (beta chain) was determined in a study of CD8 T cells in cerebrospinal fluid in Alzheimer's disease. Points from the study as a whole: Versus healthy subjects, Alzheimer's patients more often had clones of at least 3%. EBV-specific clones showed no enrichment in Alzheimer's patients and were not the top expanded clones.

By frequency, this clonotype is medium-sized. Its matching antigen is unknown. Biomarkers including neurofilament, amyloid-beta and tau confirmed neurodegeneration in the patients. Germline assignment: CDR1 MNHNS and CDR2 SASEGT. This CDR3 spans 17 amino acids. Profiling of CSF cells used 10X single-cell V(D)J plus 5' expression. TCRdb reprocessed the 10x single-cell sequencing reads and reports one entry per CDR3 protein, with no DNA. This sample's table has over a thousand distinct CDR3 sequences. Sequencing was carried out using cerebrospinal fluid. The clonotype originates from a human donor with Parkinson's disease. The V call is TRBV6-1, the J call TRBJ2-6; TCRdb lists TRBD1, though no DNA is available to test this call. This chain's CDR3 is CASKDRGGTSGANVLTF.